This TCR beta chain is drawn from a study of molecular identifiers for immune sequencing clone quantification. Whole-study findings and limits: Effector cells kept over 99% of their molecules in clones above 20 RNA copies, while naive cells kept under 1% there. Jurkat TCR RNA spiked in from one cell (amid some 1.1 million naive cells) was reportedly detectable.

Listed TCR primers, together with previously described methods, were used for the bulk TCR libraries. A single record per CDR3 protein comes from TCRdb applying MiXCR to the PCR reads. The data contain approximately 590,000 distinct CDR3 sequences, roughly 27% of them singletons. A few counts support this clonotype. Its specificity is not known. With V trimmed by 2 bases and J by 2 bases, 3 bases remained unmatched. The CDR3 has 15 amino acids. CDR1 KGHSY and CDR2 FQNENV come from the germline V gene. The chain combines TRBV16 with TRBJ2-7; 10 bases fit TRBD2. This TCR came from a human donor in good health. Some libraries in this study had Jurkat cell RNA spiked in. The sequenced sample consisted of naive CD8+ T cells from blood, with Jurkat cell RNA spiked in. Subset defined: FACS-sorted CD8+CD4-CCR7+CD45RA+ naive T cells. This CDR3 reads CASSQILAGPYEQYF. For the CDR3, the DNA is TGTGCCAGCAGCCAAATACTAGCGGGGCCCTACGAGCAGTACTTC.